This T cell receptor (beta chain) was recorded in a study of T cells after yellow fever vaccination. Study-wide background: Any fraction with a low cell number was prepared using SMART-Seq v4 Ultra Low Input.

As TCR cDNA was made by 5'RACE template switching, a universal primer site and UMIs were added. TCRdb recomputed calls from the 5' RACE reads with MiXCR, one row per CDR3 protein. The sample has 450,000 to 650,000 distinct CDR3 sequences, roughly 14% seen once. This clonotype showed up many times. Trimming left V 7 bases short and J 1 base short, with 8 bases between. The CDR3 has 13 residues. The germline V gene has CDR1 MNHEY and CDR2 SVGEGT. The sequence was obtained from a man under 40 who received the YFV17D yellow fever vaccine. This chain connects TRBV6-2 or TRBV6-3 to TRBJ2-1, with D perhaps matching TRBD1 (5 bases). Sequencing was performed on PBMCs, taken on the day of the yellow fever booster vaccination. CDR3 residues: CASTQGSYNEQFF. In DNA, the CDR3 is TGTGCCAGCACCCAGGGTTCCTACAATGAGCAGTTCTTC.